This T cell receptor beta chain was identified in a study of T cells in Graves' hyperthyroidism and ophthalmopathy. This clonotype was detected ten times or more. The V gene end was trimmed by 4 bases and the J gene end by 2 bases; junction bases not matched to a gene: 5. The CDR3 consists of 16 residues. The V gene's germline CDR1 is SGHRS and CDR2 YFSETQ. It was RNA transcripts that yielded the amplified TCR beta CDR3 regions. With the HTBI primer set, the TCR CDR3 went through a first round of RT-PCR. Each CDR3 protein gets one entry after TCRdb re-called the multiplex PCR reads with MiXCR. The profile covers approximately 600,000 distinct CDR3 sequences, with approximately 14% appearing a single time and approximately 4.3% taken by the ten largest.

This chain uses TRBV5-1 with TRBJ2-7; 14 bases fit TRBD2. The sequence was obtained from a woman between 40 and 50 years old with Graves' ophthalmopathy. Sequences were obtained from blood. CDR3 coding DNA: TGCGCCAGCAGCCAAGGACTAGCGGGAGGAACCTACGAGCAGTACTTC. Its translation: CASSQGLAGGTYEQYF.